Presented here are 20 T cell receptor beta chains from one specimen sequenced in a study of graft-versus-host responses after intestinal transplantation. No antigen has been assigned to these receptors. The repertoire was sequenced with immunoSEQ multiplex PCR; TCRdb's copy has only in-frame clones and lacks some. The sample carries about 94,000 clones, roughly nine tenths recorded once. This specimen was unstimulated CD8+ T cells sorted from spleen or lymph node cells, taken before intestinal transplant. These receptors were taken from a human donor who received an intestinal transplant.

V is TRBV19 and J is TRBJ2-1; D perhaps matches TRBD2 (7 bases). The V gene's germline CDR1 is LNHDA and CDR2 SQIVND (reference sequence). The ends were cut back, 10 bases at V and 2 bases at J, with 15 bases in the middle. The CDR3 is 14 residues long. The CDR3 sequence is CATRGGGTYNEQFF. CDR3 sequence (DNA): TGTGCCACTAGGGGAGGGGGTACCTACAATGAGCAGTTCTTC.

The CDR3 is CATSRELDLTTDTQYF. The CDR3 DNA reads TGTGCCACCAGCAGAGAATTGGACTTAACGACAGATACGCAGTATTTT. The chain couples TRBV15 to TRBJ2-3; a weak D match, TRBD2 (5 bases). Trimming left V 0 bases short and J 3 bases short, with 13 bases between. The CDR3 extends over 16 amino acids. The germline gives CDR1 LNHNV, CDR2 YYDKDF (reference sequence).

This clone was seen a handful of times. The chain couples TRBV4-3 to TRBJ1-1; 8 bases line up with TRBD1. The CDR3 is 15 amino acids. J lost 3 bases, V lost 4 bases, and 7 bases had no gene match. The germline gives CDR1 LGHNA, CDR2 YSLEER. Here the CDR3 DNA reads TGCGCCAGCAGCCGAGGGGAGACAGGGGACACTGAAGCTTTCTTT. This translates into CASSRGETGDTEAFF.

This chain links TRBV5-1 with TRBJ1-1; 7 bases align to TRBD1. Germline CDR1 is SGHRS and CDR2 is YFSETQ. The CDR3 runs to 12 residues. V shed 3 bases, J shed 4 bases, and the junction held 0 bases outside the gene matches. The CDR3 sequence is CASSSGGTEAFF. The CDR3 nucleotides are TGCGCCAGCAGCTCAGGGGGCACTGAAGCTTTCTTT.

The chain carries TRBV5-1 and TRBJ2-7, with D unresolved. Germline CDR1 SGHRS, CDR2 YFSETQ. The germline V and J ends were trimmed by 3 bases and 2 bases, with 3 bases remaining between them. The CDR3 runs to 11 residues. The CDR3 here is CASSSPYEQYF. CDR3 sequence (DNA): TGCGCCAGCAGCTCTCCCTACGAGCAGTACTTC.

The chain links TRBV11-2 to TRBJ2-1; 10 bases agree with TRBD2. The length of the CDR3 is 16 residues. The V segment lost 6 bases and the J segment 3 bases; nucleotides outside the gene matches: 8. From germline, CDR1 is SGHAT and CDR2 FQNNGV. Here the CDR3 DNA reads TGTGCCAGCAGGCATACAACTAGCGGGGACTACAATGAGCAGTTCTTC. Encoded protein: CASRHTTSGDYNEQFF.

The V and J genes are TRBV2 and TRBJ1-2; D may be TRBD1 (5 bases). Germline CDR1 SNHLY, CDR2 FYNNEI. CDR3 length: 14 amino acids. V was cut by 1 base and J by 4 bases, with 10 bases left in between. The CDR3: CASSEGGGAYGYTF. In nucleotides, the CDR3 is TGTGCCAGCAGTGAAGGGGGAGGGGCCTATGGCTACACCTTC.

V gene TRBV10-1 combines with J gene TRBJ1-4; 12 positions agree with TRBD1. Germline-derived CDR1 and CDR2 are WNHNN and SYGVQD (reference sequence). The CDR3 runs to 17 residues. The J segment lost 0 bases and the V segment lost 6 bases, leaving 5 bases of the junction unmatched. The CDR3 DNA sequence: TGCGCCAGCAGACCGGGACAGGGGGCTGCAACTAATGAAAAACTGTTTTTT. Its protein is CASRPGQGAATNEKLFF.

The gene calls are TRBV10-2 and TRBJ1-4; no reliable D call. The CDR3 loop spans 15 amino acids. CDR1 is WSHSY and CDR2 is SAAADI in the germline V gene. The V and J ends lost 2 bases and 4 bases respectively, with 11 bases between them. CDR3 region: CASSETGQFNEKLFF. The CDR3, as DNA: TGCGCCAGCAGTGAGACTGGGCAGTTTAATGAAAAACTGTTTTTT.

In nucleotides, the CDR3 is TGTGCCTGGAGTGTATGGGACAGGGGTTTAGAGACCCAGTACTTC. Its translation is CAWSVWDRGLETQYF. The genes are TRBV30 and TRBJ2-5, with 10 bases matching TRBD1. The V and J ends lost 0 bases and 4 bases, in that order; junction bases with no gene match: 5. The CDR3 extends over 15 amino acids. Germline assignment: CDR1 GTSNPN and CDR2 SVGIG (reference sequence).

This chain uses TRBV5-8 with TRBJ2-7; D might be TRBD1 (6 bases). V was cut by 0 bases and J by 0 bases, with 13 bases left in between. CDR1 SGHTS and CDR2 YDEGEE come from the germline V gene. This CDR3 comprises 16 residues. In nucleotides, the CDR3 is TGTGCCAGCAGCTTGGATGGACAGAGGAGCTCCTACGAGCAGTACTTC. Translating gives CASSLDGQRSSYEQYF.

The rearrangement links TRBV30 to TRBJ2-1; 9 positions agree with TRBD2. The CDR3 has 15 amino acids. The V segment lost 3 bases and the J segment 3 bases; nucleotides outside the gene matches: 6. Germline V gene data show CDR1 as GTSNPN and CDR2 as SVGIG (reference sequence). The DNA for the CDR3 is TGTGCCTGGAGATCGCGGGAGGGTCTCTACAATGAGCAGTTCTTC. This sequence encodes CAWRSREGLYNEQFF.

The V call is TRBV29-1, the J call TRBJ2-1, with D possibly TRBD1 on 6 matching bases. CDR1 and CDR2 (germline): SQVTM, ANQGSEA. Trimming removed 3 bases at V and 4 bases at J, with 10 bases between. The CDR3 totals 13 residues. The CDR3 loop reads CSVDSRGYNEQFF. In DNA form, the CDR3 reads TGCAGCGTTGACAGCAGGGGTTACAATGAGCAGTTCTTC.

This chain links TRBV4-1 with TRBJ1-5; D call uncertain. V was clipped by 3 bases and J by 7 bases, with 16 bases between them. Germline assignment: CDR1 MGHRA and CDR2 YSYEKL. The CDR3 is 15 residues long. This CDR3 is CASSHQEGPVQPQHF. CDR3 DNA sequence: TGCGCCAGCAGCCATCAGGAGGGCCCAGTCCAGCCCCAGCATTTT.

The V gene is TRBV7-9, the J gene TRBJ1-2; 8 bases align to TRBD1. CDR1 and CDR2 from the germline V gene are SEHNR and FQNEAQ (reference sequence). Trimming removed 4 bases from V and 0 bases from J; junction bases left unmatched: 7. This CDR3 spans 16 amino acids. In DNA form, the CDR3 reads TGTGCCAGCAGCTCTCTTCAGGACAGGGCTAACTATGGCTACACCTTC. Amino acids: CASSSLQDRANYGYTF.

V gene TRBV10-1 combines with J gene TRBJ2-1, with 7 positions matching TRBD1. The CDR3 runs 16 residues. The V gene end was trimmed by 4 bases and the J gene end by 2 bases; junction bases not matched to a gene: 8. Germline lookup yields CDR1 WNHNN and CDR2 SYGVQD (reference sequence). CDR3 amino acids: CASSVNRDSPYNEQFF. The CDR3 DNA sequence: TGCGCCAGCAGTGTGAATCGGGACAGCCCCTACAATGAGCAGTTCTTC.

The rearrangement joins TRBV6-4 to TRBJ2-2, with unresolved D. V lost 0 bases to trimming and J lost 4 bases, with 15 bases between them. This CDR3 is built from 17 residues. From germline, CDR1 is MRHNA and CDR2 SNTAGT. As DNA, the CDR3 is TGTGCCAGCAGTGACTCGACCGTCCTAGGAATCACCGGGGAGCTGTTTTTT. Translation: CASSDSTVLGITGELFF.

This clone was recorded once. The CDR3 nucleotides are TGTGCCAGCAGCCCCTCGATAAGGGGCGAGCAGTACTTC. Translated: CASSPSIRGEQYF. V is TRBV9 and J is TRBJ2-7; possible D gene TRBD1, 5 bases. V dropped 4 bases and J dropped 6 bases, with 14 bases sitting between them. The CDR3 totals 13 residues. Germline values: CDR1 SGDLS, CDR2 YYNGEE.

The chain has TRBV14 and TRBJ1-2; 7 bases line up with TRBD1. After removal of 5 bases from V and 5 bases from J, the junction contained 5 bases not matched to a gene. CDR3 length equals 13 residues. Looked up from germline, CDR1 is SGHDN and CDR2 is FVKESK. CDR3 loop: CASSAQGFYGYTF. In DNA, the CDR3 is TGTGCCAGCAGCGCACAGGGGTTTTATGGCTACACCTTC. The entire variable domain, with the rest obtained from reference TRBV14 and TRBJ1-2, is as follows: EAGVTQFPSHSVIEKGQTVTLRCDPISGHDNLYWYRRVMGKEIKFLLHFVKESKQDESGMPNNRFLAERTGGTYSTLKVQPAELEDSGVYFCASSAQGFYGYTFGSGTRLTVV.

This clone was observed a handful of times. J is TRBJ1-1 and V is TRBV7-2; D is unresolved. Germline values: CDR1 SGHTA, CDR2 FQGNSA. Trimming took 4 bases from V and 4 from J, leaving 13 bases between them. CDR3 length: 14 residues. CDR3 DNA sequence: TGTGCCAGCAGCTCGTTCCTGGGAGTCACTGAAGCTTTCTTT. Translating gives CASSSFLGVTEAFF.